This TCR beta chain derives from a study of blood T cell repertoires in COVID-19. In the study overall: The United States, Italy and Spain were the sources of the acute and convalescent COVID-19 samples.

Method: immunoSEQ multiplex PCR; TCRdb's copy keeps in-frame clones and lacks some. The sample holds about half a million clones, 80% to 90% seen once. Adults between roughly 18 and 90 years of age took part from under 30 US areas. Cohort allocation depended upon clinical history that participants reported. All recovered Cohort 3 donors got two negative PCRs, got clearance, or saw symptom resolution. The length of the CDR3 is 15 residues. The V gene's germline CDR1 is SGHRS and CDR2 YFSETQ. The V gene end was trimmed by 1 base and the J gene end by 8 bases; junction bases not matched to a gene: 8. Sequenced input: PBMCs or T cells enriched from blood (not recorded which). The J gene is TRBJ1-4, the V gene TRBV5-1, with 7 bases lining up with TRBD1. The origin of this receptor is a woman aged 55-70 years who had recovered from COVID-19. The CDR3 protein is CASSLMSGGREKLFF. The CDR3 DNA is TGCGCCAGCAGCTTGATGTCAGGGGGAAGAGAAAAACTGTTTTTT.